This TCR beta chain stems from a study of shared clonotypes between healthy human individuals. Sequencing was performed with immunoSEQ multiplex PCR; in TCRdb, only in-frame clones are kept and a portion is missing. The table has under 2.5 million clones, 80% to 95% seen once. Unmatched junction bases numbered 3, after V lost 5 bases and J lost 1 base. The germline gives CDR1 MNHNY, CDR2 SVGAGI (reference sequence). This CDR3 comprises 14 residues. The TCR comes from a young man in good health. Some clones in this sample may be carry-over from other donors' samples. The V gene is TRBV6-6, the J gene TRBJ2-7; 9 positions match TRBD2. The sequenced material came from naive CD4+ T cells from PBMCs. Subset indicated: CD45RA+ positively selected. CDR3 in amino acids: CASSSGGRSYEQYF. As DNA, the CDR3 is TGTGCCAGCAGTAGCGGGGGGAGATCCTACGAGCAGTACTTC.